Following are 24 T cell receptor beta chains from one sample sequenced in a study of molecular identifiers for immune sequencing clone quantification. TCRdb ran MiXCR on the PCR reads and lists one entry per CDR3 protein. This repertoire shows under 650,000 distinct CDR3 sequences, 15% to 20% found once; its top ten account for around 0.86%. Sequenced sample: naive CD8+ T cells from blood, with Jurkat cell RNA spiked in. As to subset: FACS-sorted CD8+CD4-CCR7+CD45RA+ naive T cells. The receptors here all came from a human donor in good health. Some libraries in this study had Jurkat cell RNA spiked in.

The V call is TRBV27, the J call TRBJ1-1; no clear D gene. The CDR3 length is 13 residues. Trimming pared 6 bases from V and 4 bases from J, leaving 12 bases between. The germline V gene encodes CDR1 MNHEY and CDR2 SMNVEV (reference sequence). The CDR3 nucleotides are TGTGCCAGCAGCCGTGGACTCGCCACTGAAGCTTTCTTT. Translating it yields CASSRGLATEAFF.

This CDR3 is CASSRQGDQPQHF. DNA of the CDR3: TGTGCCAGCAGTCGACAGGGGGATCAGCCCCAGCATTTT. The chain is built from TRBV7-9 and TRBJ1-5, with TRBD1 identical over 9 bases. Germline V gives CDR1 SEHNR, CDR2 FQNEAQ (reference sequence). The CDR3 spans 13 residues. Trimming took 6 bases from V and 5 from J; bases not matched to a gene: 2.

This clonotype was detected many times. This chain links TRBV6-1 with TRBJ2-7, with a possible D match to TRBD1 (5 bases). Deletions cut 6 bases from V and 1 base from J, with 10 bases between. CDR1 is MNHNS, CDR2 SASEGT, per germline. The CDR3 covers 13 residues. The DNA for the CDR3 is TGTGCCAGCAGAGACAGAGTTTCCTACGAGCAGTACTTC. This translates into CASRDRVSYEQYF.

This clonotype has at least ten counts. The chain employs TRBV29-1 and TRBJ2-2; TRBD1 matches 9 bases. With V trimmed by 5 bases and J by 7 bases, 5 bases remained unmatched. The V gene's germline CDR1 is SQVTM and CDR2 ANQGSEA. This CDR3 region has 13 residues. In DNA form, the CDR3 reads TGCAGCGTTCGGACAGGGGCGGACGGGGAGCTGTTTTTT. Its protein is CSVRTGADGELFF.

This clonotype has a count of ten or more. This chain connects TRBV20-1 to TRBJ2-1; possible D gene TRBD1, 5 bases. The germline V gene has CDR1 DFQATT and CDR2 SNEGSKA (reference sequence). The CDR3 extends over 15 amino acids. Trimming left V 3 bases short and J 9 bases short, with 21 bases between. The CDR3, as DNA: TGCAGTGCTAGTTTAGAAAGGGGTTTGTTCGGTGAGCAGTTCTTC. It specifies CSASLERGLFGEQFF.

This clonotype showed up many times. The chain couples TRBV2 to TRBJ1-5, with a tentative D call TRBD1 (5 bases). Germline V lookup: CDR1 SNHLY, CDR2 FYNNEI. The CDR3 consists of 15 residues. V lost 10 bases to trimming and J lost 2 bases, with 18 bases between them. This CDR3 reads CATLRPGMGNQPQHF. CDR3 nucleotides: TGTGCCACCCTACGCCCAGGGATGGGCAATCAGCCCCAGCATTTT.

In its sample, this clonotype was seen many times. The CDR3 coding sequence is TGTGCCAGCAGCCAAGATGGACTTCTCTTGGATACGCAGTATTTT. As protein: CASSQDGLLLDTQYF. This chain uses TRBV14 with TRBJ2-3; possibly TRBD2 for D (5 bases). Germline assignment: CDR1 SGHDN and CDR2 FVKESK. Deletions cut 0 bases from V and 6 bases from J, with 13 bases between. CDR3 length: 15 residues.

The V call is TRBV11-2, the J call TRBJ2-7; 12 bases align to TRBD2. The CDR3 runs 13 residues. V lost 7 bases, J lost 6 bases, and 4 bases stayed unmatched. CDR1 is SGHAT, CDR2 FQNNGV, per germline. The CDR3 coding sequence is TGTGCCAGCACGACTAGCGGGAGTCGCGAGCAGTACTTC. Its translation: CASTTSGSREQYF. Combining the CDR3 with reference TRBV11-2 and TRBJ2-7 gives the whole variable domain EAGVAQSPRYKIIEKRQSVAFWCNPISGHATLYWYQQILGQGPKLLIQFQNNGVVDDSQLPKDRFSAERLKGVDSTLKIQPAKLEDSAVYLCASTTSGSREQYFGPGTRLTVT.

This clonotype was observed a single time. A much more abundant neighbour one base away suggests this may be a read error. CDR3 protein: CASGGVGEETRYF. In nucleotides, the CDR3 is TGTGCCAGCGGGGGGGTGGGTGAAGAGACCCGGTACTTC. The rearrangement links TRBV6-5 to TRBJ2-5; 7 bases fit TRBD2. The length of the CDR3 is 13 residues. Per germline, CDR1 MNHEY and CDR2 SVGAGI.

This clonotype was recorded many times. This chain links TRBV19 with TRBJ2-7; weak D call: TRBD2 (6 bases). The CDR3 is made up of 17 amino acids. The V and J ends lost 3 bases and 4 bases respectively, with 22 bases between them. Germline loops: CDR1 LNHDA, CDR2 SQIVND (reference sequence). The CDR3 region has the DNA TGTGCCAGTAGTATCGCCTCGGACGTAACGGGGGTTTACGAGCAGTACTTC. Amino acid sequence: CASSIASDVTGVYEQYF.

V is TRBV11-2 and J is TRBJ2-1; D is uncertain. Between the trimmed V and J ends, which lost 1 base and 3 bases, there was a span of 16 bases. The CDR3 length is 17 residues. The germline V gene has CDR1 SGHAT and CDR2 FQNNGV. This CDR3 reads CASSLGGVGIYYNEQFF. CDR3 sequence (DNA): TGTGCCAGCAGCTTAGGAGGTGTGGGGATCTACTACAATGAGCAGTTCTTC.

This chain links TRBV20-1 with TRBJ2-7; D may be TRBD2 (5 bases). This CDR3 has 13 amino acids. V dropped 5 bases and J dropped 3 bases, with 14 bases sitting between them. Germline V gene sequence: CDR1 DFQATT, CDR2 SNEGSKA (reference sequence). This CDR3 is CSAGELGDYEQYF. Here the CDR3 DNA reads TGCAGTGCTGGCGAACTAGGAGACTACGAGCAGTACTTC.

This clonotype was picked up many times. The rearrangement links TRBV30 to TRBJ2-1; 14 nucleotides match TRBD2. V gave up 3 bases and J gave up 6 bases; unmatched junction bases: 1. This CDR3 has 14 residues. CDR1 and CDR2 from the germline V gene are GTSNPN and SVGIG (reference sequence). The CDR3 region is CAWRGLAGGNEQFF. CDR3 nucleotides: TGTGCCTGGAGAGGACTAGCGGGGGGCAATGAGCAGTTCTTC.

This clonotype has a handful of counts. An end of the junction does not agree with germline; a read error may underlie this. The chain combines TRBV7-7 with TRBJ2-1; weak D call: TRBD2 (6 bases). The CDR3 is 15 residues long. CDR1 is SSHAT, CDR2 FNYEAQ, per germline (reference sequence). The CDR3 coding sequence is TGTGCTAGCAGCACCCACAGCGGGTGGGACAATGAGCAGTTCTTC. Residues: CASSTHSGWDNEQFF.

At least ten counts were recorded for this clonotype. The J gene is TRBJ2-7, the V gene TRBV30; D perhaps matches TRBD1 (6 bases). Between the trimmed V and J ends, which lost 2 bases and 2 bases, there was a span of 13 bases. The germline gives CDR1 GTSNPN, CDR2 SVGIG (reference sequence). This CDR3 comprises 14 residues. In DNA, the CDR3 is TGTGCCTGGAGTCTTACGGGACACCCCTACGAGCAGTACTTC. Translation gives CAWSLTGHPYEQYF.

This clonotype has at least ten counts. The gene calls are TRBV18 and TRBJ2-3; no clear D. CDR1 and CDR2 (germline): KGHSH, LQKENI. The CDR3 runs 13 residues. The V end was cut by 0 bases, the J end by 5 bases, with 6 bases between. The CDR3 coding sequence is TGTGCCAGCTCACCACCGACCCTAGATACGCAGTATTTT. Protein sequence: CASSPPTLDTQYF.

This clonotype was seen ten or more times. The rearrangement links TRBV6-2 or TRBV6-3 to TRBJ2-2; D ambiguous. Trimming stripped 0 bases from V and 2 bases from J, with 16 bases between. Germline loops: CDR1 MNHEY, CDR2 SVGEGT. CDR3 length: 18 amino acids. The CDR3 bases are TGTGCCAGCAGTTACTCCCGTCTGGACCAGATTAACACCGGGGAGCTGTTTTTT. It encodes CASSYSRLDQINTGELFF.

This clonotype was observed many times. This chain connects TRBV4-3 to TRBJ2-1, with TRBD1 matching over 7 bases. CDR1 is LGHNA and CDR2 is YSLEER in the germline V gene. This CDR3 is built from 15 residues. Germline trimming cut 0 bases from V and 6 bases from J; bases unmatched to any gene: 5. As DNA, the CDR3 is TGCGCCAGCAGCCAAGATCGTGCAGGGGGCAATGAGCAGTTCTTC. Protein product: CASSQDRAGGNEQFF.

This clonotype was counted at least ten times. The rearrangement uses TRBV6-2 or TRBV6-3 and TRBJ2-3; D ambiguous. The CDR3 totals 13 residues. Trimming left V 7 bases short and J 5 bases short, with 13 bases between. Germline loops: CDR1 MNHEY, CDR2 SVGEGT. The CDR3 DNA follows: TGTGCCAGCAAGGACCTTAATGAAGATACGCAGTATTTT. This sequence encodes CASKDLNEDTQYF.

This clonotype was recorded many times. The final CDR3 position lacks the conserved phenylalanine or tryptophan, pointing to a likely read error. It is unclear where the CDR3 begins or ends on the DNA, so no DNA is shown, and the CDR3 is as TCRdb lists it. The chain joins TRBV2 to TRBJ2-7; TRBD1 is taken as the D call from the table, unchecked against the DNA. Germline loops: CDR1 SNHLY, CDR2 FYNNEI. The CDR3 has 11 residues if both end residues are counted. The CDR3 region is CASSPMGASSL.

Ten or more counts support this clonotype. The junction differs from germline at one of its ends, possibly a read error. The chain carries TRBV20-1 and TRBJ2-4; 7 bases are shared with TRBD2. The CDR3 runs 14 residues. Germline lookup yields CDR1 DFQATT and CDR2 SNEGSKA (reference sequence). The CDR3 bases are TGCAGTTCTAGGGAGAGCGGGATGGCGGTCATTCAGTACTTC. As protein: CSSRESGMAVIQYF.

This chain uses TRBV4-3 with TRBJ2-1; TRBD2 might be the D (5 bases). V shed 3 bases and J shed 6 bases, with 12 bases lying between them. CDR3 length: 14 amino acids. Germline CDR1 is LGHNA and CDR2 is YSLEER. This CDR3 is CASSHGVYGNEQFF. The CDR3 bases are TGCGCCAGCAGCCACGGGGTCTATGGCAATGAGCAGTTCTTC.

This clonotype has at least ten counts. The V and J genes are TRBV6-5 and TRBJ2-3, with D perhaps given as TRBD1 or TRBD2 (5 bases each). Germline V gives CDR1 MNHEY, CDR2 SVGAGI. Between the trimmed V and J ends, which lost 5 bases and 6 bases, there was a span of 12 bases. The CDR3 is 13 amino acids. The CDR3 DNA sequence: TGTGCCAGCAGTATAGGGACCGTGGATACGCAGTATTTT. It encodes CASSIGTVDTQYF.

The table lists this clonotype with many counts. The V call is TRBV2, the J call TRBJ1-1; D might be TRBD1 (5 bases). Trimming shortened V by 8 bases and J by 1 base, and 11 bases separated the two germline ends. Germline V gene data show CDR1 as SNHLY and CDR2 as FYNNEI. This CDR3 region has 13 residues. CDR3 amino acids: CASPPRGNTEAFF. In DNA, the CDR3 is TGTGCCAGCCCGCCAAGGGGGAACACTGAAGCTTTCTTT.